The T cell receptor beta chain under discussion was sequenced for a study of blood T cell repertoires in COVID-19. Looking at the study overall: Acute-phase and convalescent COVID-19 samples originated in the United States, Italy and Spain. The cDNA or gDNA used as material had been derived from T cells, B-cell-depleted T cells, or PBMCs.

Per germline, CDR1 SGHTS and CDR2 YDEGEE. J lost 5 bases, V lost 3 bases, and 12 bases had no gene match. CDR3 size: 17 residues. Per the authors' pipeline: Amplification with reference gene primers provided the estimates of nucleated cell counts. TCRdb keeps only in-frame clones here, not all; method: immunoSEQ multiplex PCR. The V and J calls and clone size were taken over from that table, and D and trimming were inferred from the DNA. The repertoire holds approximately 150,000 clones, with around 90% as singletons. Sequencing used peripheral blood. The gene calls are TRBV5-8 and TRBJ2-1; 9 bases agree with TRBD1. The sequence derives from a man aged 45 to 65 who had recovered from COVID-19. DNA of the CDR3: TGTGCCAGCAGCTCCCCCCCCGGGACAGGGAAGGACAATGAGCAGTTCTTC. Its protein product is CASSSPPGTGKDNEQFF.